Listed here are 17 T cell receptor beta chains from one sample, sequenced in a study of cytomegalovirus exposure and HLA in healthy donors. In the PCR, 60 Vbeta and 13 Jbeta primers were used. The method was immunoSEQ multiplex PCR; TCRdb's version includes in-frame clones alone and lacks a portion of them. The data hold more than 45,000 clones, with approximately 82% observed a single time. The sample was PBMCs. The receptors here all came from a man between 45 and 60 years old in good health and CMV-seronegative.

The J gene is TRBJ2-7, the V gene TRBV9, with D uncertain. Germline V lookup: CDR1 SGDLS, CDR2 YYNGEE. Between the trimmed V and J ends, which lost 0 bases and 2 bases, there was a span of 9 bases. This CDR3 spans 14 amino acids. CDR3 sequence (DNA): TGTGCCAGCAGCGTAGCTACTAAACCCTACGAGCAGTACTTC. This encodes CASSVATKPYEQYF.

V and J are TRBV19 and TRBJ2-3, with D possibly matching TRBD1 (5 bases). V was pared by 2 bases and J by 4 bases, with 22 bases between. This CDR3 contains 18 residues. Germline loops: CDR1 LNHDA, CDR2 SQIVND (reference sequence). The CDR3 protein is CASSITPTRVSVADTQYF. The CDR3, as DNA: TGTGCCAGTAGTATAACCCCCACCAGGGTTTCAGTTGCAGATACGCAGTATTTT.

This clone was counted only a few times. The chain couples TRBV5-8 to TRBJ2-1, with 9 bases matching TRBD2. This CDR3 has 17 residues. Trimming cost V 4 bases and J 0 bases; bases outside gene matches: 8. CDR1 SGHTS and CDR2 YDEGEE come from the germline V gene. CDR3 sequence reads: CASSPFLSGGSYNEQFF. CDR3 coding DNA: TGTGCCAGCAGCCCTTTCCTTAGCGGGGGCTCCTACAATGAGCAGTTCTTC. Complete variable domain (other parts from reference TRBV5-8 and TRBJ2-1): EAGVTQSPTHLIKTRGQQATLRCSPISGHTSVYWYQQALGLGLQFLLWYDEGEERNRGNFPPRFSGRQFPNYSSELNVNALELEDSALYLCASSPFLSGGSYNEQFFGPGTRLTVL.

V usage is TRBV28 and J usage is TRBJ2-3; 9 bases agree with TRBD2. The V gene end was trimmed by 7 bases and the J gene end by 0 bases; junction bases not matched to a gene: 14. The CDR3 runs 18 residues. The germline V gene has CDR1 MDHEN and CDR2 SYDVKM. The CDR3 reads CASKPALGTSSSTDTQYF. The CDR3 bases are TGTGCCAGCAAACCGGCGCTTGGGACTAGCTCCAGCACAGATACGCAGTATTTT.

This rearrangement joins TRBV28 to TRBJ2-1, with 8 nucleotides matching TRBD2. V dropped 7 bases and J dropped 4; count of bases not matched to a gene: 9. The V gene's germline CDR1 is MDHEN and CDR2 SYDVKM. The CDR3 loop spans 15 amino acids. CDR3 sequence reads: CASTKSSSGYNEQFF. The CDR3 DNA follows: TGTGCCAGCACCAAAAGCTCTAGCGGGTACAATGAGCAGTTCTTC.

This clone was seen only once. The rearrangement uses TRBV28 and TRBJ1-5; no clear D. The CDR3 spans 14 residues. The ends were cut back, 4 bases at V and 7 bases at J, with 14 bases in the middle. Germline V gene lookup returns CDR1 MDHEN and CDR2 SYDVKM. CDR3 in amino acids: CASSSPGGAQPQHF. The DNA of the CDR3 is TGTGCCAGCAGTTCCCCGGGAGGAGCGCAGCCCCAGCATTTT.

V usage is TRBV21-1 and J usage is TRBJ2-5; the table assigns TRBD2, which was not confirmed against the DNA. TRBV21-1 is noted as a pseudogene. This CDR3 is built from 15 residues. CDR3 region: CASSKVEEPQETQYF. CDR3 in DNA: TGTGCCAGCAGCAAAGTGGAGGAACCCCAAGAGACCCAGTACTTC.

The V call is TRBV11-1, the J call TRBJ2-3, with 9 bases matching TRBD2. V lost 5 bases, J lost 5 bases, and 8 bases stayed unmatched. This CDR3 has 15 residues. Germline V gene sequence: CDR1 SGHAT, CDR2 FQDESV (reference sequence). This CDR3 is CASSPWTSAIDTQYF. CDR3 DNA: TGTGCCAGCAGCCCCTGGACTAGCGCAATAGATACGCAGTATTTT.

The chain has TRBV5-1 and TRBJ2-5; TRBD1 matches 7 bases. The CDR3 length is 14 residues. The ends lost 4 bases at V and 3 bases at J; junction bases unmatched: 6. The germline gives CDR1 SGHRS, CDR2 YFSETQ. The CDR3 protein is CASSSGTAEETQYF. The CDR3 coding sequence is TGCGCCAGCAGCAGTGGGACAGCCGAAGAGACCCAGTACTTC.

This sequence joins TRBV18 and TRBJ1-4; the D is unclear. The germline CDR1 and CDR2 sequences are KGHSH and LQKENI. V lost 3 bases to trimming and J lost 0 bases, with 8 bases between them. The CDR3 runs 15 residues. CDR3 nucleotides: TGTGCCAGCTCACCCCTGGCAGCAACTAATGAAAAACTGTTTTTT. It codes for CASSPLAATNEKLFF.

The CDR3 protein is CASSLGNRLGQPQHF. The CDR3 bases are TGTGCCAGCAGCTTGGGGAACAGGTTGGGTCAGCCCCAGCATTTT. The rearrangement links TRBV5-8 to TRBJ1-5; possibly TRBD1 for D (5 bases). Looked up from germline, CDR1 is SGHTS and CDR2 is YDEGEE. There are 15 residues in the CDR3. V was pared by 0 bases and J by 6 bases, with 13 bases between.

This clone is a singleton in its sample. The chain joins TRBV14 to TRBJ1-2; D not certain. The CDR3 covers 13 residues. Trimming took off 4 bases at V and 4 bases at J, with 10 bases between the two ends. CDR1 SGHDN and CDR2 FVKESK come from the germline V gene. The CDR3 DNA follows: TGTGCCAGCAGCCTTGGGCAGATCTATGGCTACACCTTC. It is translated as CASSLGQIYGYTF. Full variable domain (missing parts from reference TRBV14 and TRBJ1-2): EAGVTQFPSHSVIEKGQTVTLRCDPISGHDNLYWYRRVMGKEIKFLLHFVKESKQDESGMPNNRFLAERTGGTYSTLKVQPAELEDSGVYFCASSLGQIYGYTFGSGTRLTVV.

For the CDR3, the DNA is TGTGCCAGCAGTGAAAATTTAGGGGACTCAGGACAGTTCTTC. Residues: CASSENLGDSGQFF. The chain combines TRBV6-1 with TRBJ2-1; the D gene is possibly TRBD2 (6 bases). The CDR3 totals 14 residues. With 2 bases removed from V and 13 bases from J, the gap between germline ends came to 18 bases. Germline values: CDR1 MNHNS, CDR2 SASEGT.

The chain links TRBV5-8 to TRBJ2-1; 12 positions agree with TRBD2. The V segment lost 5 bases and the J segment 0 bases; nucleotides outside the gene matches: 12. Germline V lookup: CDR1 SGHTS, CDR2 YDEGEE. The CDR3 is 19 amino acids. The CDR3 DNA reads TGTGCCAGCAGACGGGCGGGGCTAGCGGGGGGGGCCTCCTACAATGAGCAGTTCTTC. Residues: CASRRAGLAGGASYNEQFF.

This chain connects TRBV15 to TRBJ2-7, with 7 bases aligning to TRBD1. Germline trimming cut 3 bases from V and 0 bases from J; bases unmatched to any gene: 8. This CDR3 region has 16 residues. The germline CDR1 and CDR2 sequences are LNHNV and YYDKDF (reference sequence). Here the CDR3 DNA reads TGTGCCACCAGCAGGGGAACGGGACAGACCTCCTACGAGCAGTACTTC. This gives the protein CATSRGTGQTSYEQYF.

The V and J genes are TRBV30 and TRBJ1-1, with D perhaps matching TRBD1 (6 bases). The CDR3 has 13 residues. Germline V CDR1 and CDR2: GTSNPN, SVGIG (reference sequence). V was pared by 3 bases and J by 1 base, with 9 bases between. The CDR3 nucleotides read TGTGCCTGGAGCAGGGGTGCGAACACTGAAGCTTTCTTT. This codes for CAWSRGANTEAFF. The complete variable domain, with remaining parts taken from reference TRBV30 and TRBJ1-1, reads SQTIHQWPATLVQPVGSPLSLECTVEGTSNPNLYWYRQAAGRGLQLLFYSVGIGQISSEVPQNLSASRPQDRQFILSSKKLLLSDSGFYLCAWSRGANTEAFFGQGTRLTVV.

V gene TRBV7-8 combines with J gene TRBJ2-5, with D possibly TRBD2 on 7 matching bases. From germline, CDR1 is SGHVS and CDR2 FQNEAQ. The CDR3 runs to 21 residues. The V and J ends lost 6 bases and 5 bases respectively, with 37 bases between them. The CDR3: CASRRGKREGHTNTNGETQYF. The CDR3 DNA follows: TGTGCCAGCAGACGGGGAAAAAGGGAGGGACATACGAACACAAACGGGGAGACCCAGTACTTC.